Listed below are T cell receptor beta chains from one sample, sequenced in a study of blood T cell repertoires in COVID-19. Measured with immunoSEQ multiplex PCR; TCRdb has only the in-frame clones, and not every one. The repertoire consists of 200,000 to 250,000 clones, with more than 75% occurring once and the leading ten covering roughly 8.2%. Sequences were obtained from peripheral blood. The source is a woman at least 80 years old with COVID-19, enrolled during active disease. CDR3s include the opening cysteine and the closing phenylalanine or tryptophan. The D gene is left open where the match is weak. Only part of the rows carry a size: once, few, many, or a class if the clone is expanded.

j_call | v_call | d_call | clone_size | cdr3_nt | cdr3_aa
TRBJ2-3 | TRBV29-1 | . | . | TGCAGCGGGAGAAGGGGTGCTAGCACAGATACGCAGTATTTT | CSGRRGASTDTQYF
TRBJ1-2 | TRBV5-6 | . | few | TGTGCCAGCAGCCCAGGGGTTTATGGCTACACCTTC | CASSPGVYGYTF
TRBJ2-1 | TRBV3-1/TRBV3-2 | . | once | TGTGCCAGCAGCCAGGCCACTGAGCAGTTCTTC | CASSQATEQFF
TRBJ2-1 | TRBV5-1 | TRBD1 | once | TGCGCCAGCAGCCCCGGGACAGGGGCCTACAATGAGCAGTTCTTC | CASSPGTGAYNEQFF
TRBJ1-6 | TRBV9 | TRBD1 | . | TGTGCCAGCAGCGTAGGGACAGGGACTAATTCACCCCTCCACTTT | CASSVGTGTNSPLHF
TRBJ1-2 | TRBV19 | TRBD1 | . | TGTGCCAGTAGTCAACCCAGACAGGGTAGAAGCGAAAACTATGGCTACACCTTC | CASSQPRQGRSENYGYTF
TRBJ1-6 | TRBV11-3 | . | few | TGTGCCAGCAGCTTAGATATGAATTCACCCCTCCACTTT | CASSLDMNSPLHF
TRBJ2-3 | TRBV5-1 | . | few | TGCGCCAGCAGCTTTGGCCATACTACTAGCACAGATACGCAGTATTTT | CASSFGHTTSTDTQYF
TRBJ2-1 | TRBV27 | TRBD2 | . | TGTGCCAGCAGCCCCCCCACTAGCGGGGGGACCAGCTCCTACAATGAGCAGTTCTTC | CASSPPTSGGTSSYNEQFF
TRBJ1-1 | TRBV5-5 | TRBD1 | once | TGTGCCAGCAGCTTCTCCGGGACAGGGGACACTGAAGCTTTCTTT | CASSFSGTGDTEAFF
TRBJ1-5 | TRBV7-2 | . | . | TGTGCCAGCAGCTTAGGTCCGTCCACAGGTCTTCGTAATCAGCCCCAGCATTTT | CASSLGPSTGLRNQPQHF
TRBJ1-2 | TRBV6-1 | TRBD1 | . | TGTGCCAGCAGTGCGACCCTAACAGGGGGCGCTTATGGCTACACCTTC | CASSATLTGGAYGYTF
TRBJ2-2 | TRBV4-2 | TRBD2 | . | TGTGCCAGCAGCCAAGCCCTACTAGCGGGAGGGCCCGGGGAGCTGTTTTTT | CASSQALLAGGPGELFF
TRBJ1-1 | TRBV28 | . | many | TGTGCCAGCAGTTTATACCTATTCTACGGAGCTTTCTTT | CASSLYLFYGAFF